The entry below gives a single T cell receptor beta chain sequence along with its context. Its antigen is not known. The sample belongs to a study of cytomegalovirus exposure and HLA in healthy donors. Study results and limitations: Per published accounts, TCR beta sequences correctly predicted the HLA-A and HLA-B alleles of most subjects. In a later analysis, V- and J-gene trimming of beta chains associated with a DCLRE1C missense variant, replicated independently. The study designated 150 to 200 TCR beta chains cytomegalovirus-associated.

CDR3 length: 14 residues. Trimming at V came to 6 bases and at J to 4 bases, leaving 4 bases not matched to a gene. The germline CDR1 and CDR2 sequences are MNHNS and SASEGT. PCR primers comprised 60 Vbeta and 13 Jbeta primers. Generated by immunoSEQ multiplex PCR, the TCRdb table keeps only in-frame clones and is missing some. Of about 140,000 clones listed, around 82% are singletons. The sequence was collected from a man aged 35-49 years in good health and CMV-seropositive. The chain couples TRBV6-1 to TRBJ1-3; TRBD1 agrees at 9 bases. Sequences were obtained from PBMCs. The CDR3 here is CASRRDREGNTIYF. In DNA form, the CDR3 reads TGTGCCAGCAGGCGGGACAGGGAAGGAAACACCATATATTTT.